The rows below give T cell receptor beta chains drawn from one sample of a study of graft-versus-host responses after intestinal transplantation. These receptors' antigens are unknown. The method was immunoSEQ multiplex PCR; TCRdb's version includes in-frame clones alone and lacks a portion of them. There are approximately 90,000 clones in the sample; 75% to 95% occur only once, and roughly 5.5% lies in the top ten. This material consisted of unstimulated CD8+ T cells sorted from spleen or lymph node cells, taken before intestinal transplant. The receptors were gathered from a human donor who received an intestinal transplant. Each CDR3 is given with its conserved first and last residue.

CDR3 protein	V gene	J gene
CASSQDLVKLFF	TRBV4-1	TRBJ1-1
CASSPGSGNYNEQFF	TRBV9	TRBJ2-1
CAGRHGTGVTEAFF	TRBV7-9	TRBJ1-1
CAISFIGTSSYNEQFF	TRBV10-3	TRBJ2-1
CSVEGPWADTQYF	TRBV29-1	TRBJ2-3
CASSLAGGRYEQYF	TRBV13	TRBJ2-7
CASSLFTAGDNEQFF	TRBV7-2	TRBJ2-1
CASSLGPQGNQPQHF	TRBV27	TRBJ1-5
CASSSEGELATPLHF	TRBV4-2	TRBJ1-6
CASSGNEGRAYEQYF	TRBV2	TRBJ2-7
CASSPSPGWGVGETQYF	TRBV27	TRBJ2-5
CASSLGHGQGDSPLHF	TRBV7-6	TRBJ1-6
CASSYGLAELSYEQYF	TRBV10-1	TRBJ2-7
CASSAGGGGNEQFF	TRBV9	TRBJ2-1
CASNLLDPVADTQYF	TRBV5-6	TRBJ2-3
CASQSVYGYTF	TRBV9	TRBJ1-2
CASSEGAGGPWAGELFF	TRBV9	TRBJ2-2
CSVEILLAGDNEQFF	TRBV29-1	TRBJ2-1
CASRGTGGFSNYGYTF	TRBV4-3	TRBJ1-2
CASSYYHTPQDKQFF	TRBV6-6	TRBJ2-1
CASRKTGYEQYF	TRBV6-5	TRBJ2-7
CASSQLGTDYGYTF	TRBV5-4	TRBJ1-2
CASSWDYTDTQYF	TRBV6-6	TRBJ2-3
CASSSGGDGYTF	TRBV7-9	TRBJ1-2
CASRGGSSYNEQFF	TRBV6-1	TRBJ2-1
CASSLGGSAGELFF	TRBV27	TRBJ2-2
CASSLFAGGPQETQYF	TRBV7-7	TRBJ2-5
CASSIVGASDEQFF	TRBV19	TRBJ2-1
CASRGGTDNEKLFF	TRBV28	TRBJ1-4
CASSTSSYEQCF	TRBV7-9	TRBJ2-7
CSVEGHLGYNEQFF	TRBV29-1	TRBJ2-1
CASSSARDRGRNEQFF	TRBV11-2	TRBJ2-1
CASSFGWKLFF	TRBV7-9	TRBJ1-4
CASSVGGNMNTEAFF	TRBV9	TRBJ1-1
CASEGMGRQSYEQYF	TRBV2	TRBJ2-7
CASSPLAGPQETQYF	TRBV7-3	TRBJ2-5